A single sample is the source of the 31 T cell receptor beta chains below, sequenced in a study of vaccination effects on CD4 cells after COVID-19. Viral peptide pools were used in the ViraFEST assay to expand antigen-specific CD4+ T cells, and sequencing came afterward. Following an approximately 10-day culture, CD4+ T cells were purified. A PCR test confirmed that the person had SARS-CoV-2 infection between March and December 2020. These receptors have no identified antigens. The data were produced by immunoSEQ multiplex PCR, yet TCRdb's version contains in-frame clones alone and is incomplete. Altogether under 25,000 clones are present, 70% to 75% being singletons, with the ten largest covering about 15%. This material consisted of CD4+ T cells from PBMCs cultured with SARS-CoV-2 spike peptides, taken before COVID-19 vaccination. The receptors originated from a human donor who had a prior SARS-CoV-2 infection.

The chain links TRBV5-1 to TRBJ1-1, with a weak D call TRBD1 (6 bases). Germline assignment: CDR1 SGHRS and CDR2 YFSETQ. The ends were cut back, 0 bases at V and 0 bases at J, with 12 bases in the middle. The CDR3 is made up of 16 amino acids. The CDR3 DNA follows: TGCGCCAGCAGCTTGGGACAGGTACTCATGAACACTGAAGCTTTCTTT. Its translation: CASSLGQVLMNTEAFF.

The rearrangement links TRBV5-6 to TRBJ2-5; D remains unclear. Germline V gives CDR1 SGHDT, CDR2 YYEEEE. V dropped 0 bases and J dropped 5 bases, with 11 bases sitting between them. The CDR3 length is 14 residues. The CDR3 sequence: CASSLVSFGETQYF. In DNA, the CDR3 is TGTGCCAGCAGCTTGGTTAGTTTCGGGGAGACCCAGTACTTC.

The J gene is TRBJ2-1, the V gene TRBV30; the match to TRBD2 covers 9 bases. The CDR3 runs to 15 residues. J lost 8 bases, V lost 3 bases, and 11 bases had no gene match. CDR1 and CDR2 (germline): GTSNPN, SVGIG (reference sequence). The CDR3 is CAWRLPSGGPYEQFF. The CDR3 coding sequence is TGTGCCTGGAGACTACCAAGCGGGGGGCCATATGAGCAGTTCTTC.

A few counts support this clone. The chain joins TRBV6-4 to TRBJ2-1; 10 bases line up with TRBD2. This CDR3 contains 16 residues. Trimming cost V 0 bases and J 5 bases; bases outside gene matches: 4. Germline V gene data show CDR1 as MRHNA and CDR2 as SNTAGT. The CDR3 loop reads CASSDSASGGHNEQFF. Written as DNA, the CDR3 is TGTGCCAGCAGTGACTCGGCTAGCGGGGGACACAATGAGCAGTTCTTC.

The gene calls are TRBV7-3 and TRBJ2-7; 9 bases are shared with TRBD1. This CDR3 has 13 residues. The ends lost 5 bases at V and 4 bases at J; junction bases unmatched: 3. Per the germline V gene, CDR1 is SGHTA and CDR2 is FQGTGA. CDR3 bases: TGTGCCAGCAGCCCTGACAGGGGGTACGAGCAGTACTTC. This encodes CASSPDRGYEQYF.

The genes are TRBV19 and TRBJ1-4, with 10 bases fitting TRBD1. From germline, CDR1 is LNHDA and CDR2 SQIVND (reference sequence). CDR3 length: 14 amino acids. J gave up 8 bases and V 4 bases, and 4 bases lay outside the gene matches. As DNA, the CDR3 is TGTGCCAGTAGTACCGGACAGGGGGACGAAAAACTGTTTTTT. The encoded protein is CASSTGQGDEKLFF. Full variable domain (remainder filled in from reference TRBV19 and TRBJ1-4): DGGITQSPKYLFRKEGQNVTLSCEQNLNHDAMYWYRQDPGQGLRLIYYSQIVNDFQKGDIAEGYSVSREKKESFPLTVTSAQKNPTAFYLCASSTGQGDEKLFFGSGTQLSVL.

The CDR3 DNA reads as TGTGCCAGCAGCCAGGCTAGCAGACAGGGGGACGAAAAACTGTTTTTT. Encoded protein: CASSQASRQGDEKLFF. The chain carries TRBV3-1 (or the pseudogene TRBV3-2) and TRBJ1-4; 9 bases fit TRBD1. Germline loops: CDR1 LGHDT, CDR2 YNNKEL (reference sequence). Trimming at V came to 3 bases and at J to 8 bases, leaving 10 bases not matched to a gene. The CDR3 has 16 residues.

The chain has TRBV18 and TRBJ2-1; D call uncertain. Trimming took off 3 bases at V and 0 bases at J, with 15 bases between the two ends. CDR1 and CDR2 from the germline V gene are KGHSH and LQKENI. This CDR3 has 17 amino acids. CDR3 region: CASSPMLDISSYNEQFF. The CDR3, as DNA: TGTGCCAGCTCACCGATGTTGGATATAAGCTCCTACAATGAGCAGTTCTTC.

This clone was detected only once. The chain employs TRBV20-1 and TRBJ1-1; D gene uncertain. Deletions cut 3 bases from V and 8 bases from J, with 16 bases between. CDR1 and CDR2 (germline): DFQATT, SNEGSKA (reference sequence). The CDR3 totals 13 residues. CDR3 DNA sequence: TGCAGTGCTAGTTTCGGACGGCCCGGCGAAGCTTTCTTT. Translating it yields CSASFGRPGEAFF.

The chain carries TRBV7-9 and TRBJ2-7; D may be TRBD1 (6 bases). V was clipped by 4 bases and J by 6 bases, with 16 bases between them. Looked up from germline, CDR1 is SEHNR and CDR2 is FQNEAQ (reference sequence). There are 14 residues in the CDR3. DNA for the CDR3: TGTGCCAGCAGCTCCACCACCACAGGGAGCGAGCAGTACTTC. Translating gives CASSSTTTGSEQYF.

The chain combines TRBV12-5 with TRBJ2-3; tentatively, D is TRBD1 (6 bases). Germline-derived CDR1 and CDR2 are LGHNT and FRNRAP. CDR3 length equals 15 residues. Trimming took 4 bases from V and 6 from J, leaving 17 bases between them. CDR3 in amino acids: CASGWPGQQGDTQYF. CDR3 bases: TGTGCTAGTGGTTGGCCCGGACAGCAGGGTGATACGCAGTATTTT. The complete variable domain, with remaining parts taken from reference TRBV12-5 and TRBJ2-3, reads DARVTQTPRHKVTEMGQEVTMRCQPILGHNTVFWYRQTMMQGLELLAYFRNRAPLDDSGMPKDRFSAEMPDATLATLKIQPSEPRDSAVYFCASGWPGQQGDTQYFGPGTRLTVL.

CDR3 in DNA: TGTGCCATCAGCAGGGGATCTAACTATGGCTACACCTTC. It encodes CAISRGSNYGYTF. The chain has TRBV10-3 and TRBJ1-2, with D possibly matching TRBD1 (6 bases). CDR3 size: 13 residues. V lost 6 bases and J 0 bases, leaving 8 bases between the germline ends. The germline V gene encodes CDR1 ENHRY and CDR2 SYGVKD.

The chain recombines TRBV21-1 with TRBJ2-7. TRBV21-1 is noted as a pseudogene. This CDR3 comprises 15 residues. CDR3 coding DNA: TGTGCCAGCAGCAAAACTTCGGATGTTAGTTACGAGCAGTACTTC. It yields the protein CASSKTSDVSYEQYF.

The chain joins TRBV30 to TRBJ2-2, with a weak D call TRBD2 (6 bases). Germline V gene data show CDR1 as GTSNPN and CDR2 as SVGIG (reference sequence). Trimming took off 3 bases at V and 4 bases at J, with 15 bases between the two ends. The CDR3 has 15 residues. CDR3 in amino acids: CAWRAWEAPTGELFF. The DNA of the CDR3 is TGTGCCTGGAGGGCGTGGGAGGCCCCCACCGGGGAGCTGTTTTTT.

The V gene is TRBV5-1, the J gene TRBJ2-3; D unresolved. The CDR3 is made up of 14 amino acids. V dropped 4 bases and J dropped 4 bases, with 13 bases sitting between them. Germline V gives CDR1 SGHRS, CDR2 YFSETQ. The CDR3 DNA reads TGCGCCAGCAGCCAGACCCTCTCGCCAGATACGCAGTATTTT. Translated: CASSQTLSPDTQYF.

The V call is TRBV11-2, the J call TRBJ2-7, with D perhaps TRBD2 (5 bases). The length of the CDR3 is 14 residues. Per germline, CDR1 SGHAT and CDR2 FQNNGV. The germline V and J ends were trimmed by 5 bases and 3 bases, with 14 bases remaining between them. The CDR3 here is CASSPMAGLYEQYF. CDR3 sequence (DNA): TGTGCCAGCAGCCCAATGGCGGGTCTCTACGAGCAGTACTTC.

This clone was picked up one time. This chain links TRBV7-8 with TRBJ2-2; 11 bases line up with TRBD2. This CDR3 comprises 18 residues. Trimming took 1 base from V and 4 from J; bases not matched to a gene: 8. Germline V CDR1 and CDR2: SGHVS, FQNEAQ. The CDR3 DNA reads as TGTGCCAGCAGCTTAGTTACTAGCGGGAGCGGTGGCACCGGGGAGCTGTTTTTT. Residues: CASSLVTSGSGGTGELFF.

The CDR3 is CASSYDRRTTDTQYF. The CDR3 coding sequence is TGTGCCAGCAGTTACGACAGGCGGACCACAGATACGCAGTATTTT. The chain uses TRBV6-5 and TRBJ2-3, with TRBD1 as a possible D gene (6 bases). The CDR3 has 15 amino acids. Trimming took off 2 bases at V and 2 bases at J, with 11 bases between the two ends. From germline, CDR1 is MNHEY and CDR2 SVGAGI.

This clone was picked up a small number of times. The J gene is TRBJ1-1, the V gene TRBV4-1; no definite D call. CDR1 and CDR2 from the germline V gene are MGHRA and YSYEKL. The CDR3 has 14 amino acids. Trimming cost V 3 bases and J 0 bases, with 8 bases left between them. This CDR3 is CASSHNLMNTEAFF. The CDR3 region has the DNA TGCGCCAGCAGCCACAACCTCATGAACACTGAAGCTTTCTTT.

This chain joins TRBV10-3 and TRBJ2-2; 11 nucleotides line up with TRBD2. The CDR3 covers 17 residues. The germline V gene encodes CDR1 ENHRY and CDR2 SYGVKD. V was pared by 0 bases and J by 7 bases, with 7 bases of the junction left unmatched. The CDR3 region is CAISESRLAGRFGELFF. In DNA form, the CDR3 reads TGTGCCATCAGTGAGTCTCGACTAGCGGGGCGTTTCGGGGAGCTGTTTTTT.

The chain joins TRBV6-8 to TRBJ1-6, with D uncertain. This CDR3 spans 15 amino acids. The V end was cut by 9 bases, the J end by 2 bases, with 14 bases between. The V gene's germline CDR1 is MNHGY and CDR2 SAAAGT. CDR3 sequence (DNA): TGTGCCAGAGGGAGGGCTGGGACCTATAATTCACCCCTCCACTTT. Protein sequence: CARGRAGTYNSPLHF.

This chain joins TRBV5-1 and TRBJ1-4, with D possibly TRBD1 on 5 matching bases. This CDR3 is built from 14 residues. Trimming removed 2 bases from V and 7 bases from J, with 12 bases in between. Germline V lookup: CDR1 SGHRS, CDR2 YFSETQ. The CDR3 region has the DNA TGCGCCAGCAGCTTCCGGGCCGGGGGTGAAAAACTGTTTTTT. This encodes CASSFRAGGEKLFF. Complete variable domain (other parts from reference TRBV5-1 and TRBJ1-4): KAGVTQTPRYLIKTRGQQVTLSCSPISGHRSVSWYQQTPGQGLQFLFEYFSETQRNKGNFPGRFSGRQFSNSRSEMNVSTLELGDSALYLCASSFRAGGEKLFFGSGTQLSVL.

The genes are TRBV4-2 and TRBJ1-1, with 8 positions matching TRBD1. The CDR3 covers 15 residues. Per the germline V gene, CDR1 is LGHNA and CDR2 is YNFKEQ. V lost 7 bases, J lost 4 bases, and 11 bases stayed unmatched. DNA of the CDR3: TGTGCCAGCACCCGAACGAGAACAGGGGGCACTGAAGCTTTCTTT. Protein product: CASTRTRTGGTEAFF.

In its sample, this clone was seen a few times. V usage is TRBV4-3 and J usage is TRBJ1-4; D perhaps matches TRBD1 (6 bases). Germline V CDR1 and CDR2: LGHNA, YSLEER. This CDR3 spans 17 amino acids. Trimming shortened V by 0 bases and J by 1 base, and 12 bases separated the two germline ends. The CDR3 protein is CASSQDSGGGTNEKLFF. CDR3 bases: TGCGCCAGCAGCCAAGATTCCGGGGGCGGAACTAATGAAAAACTGTTTTTT.

The chain is built from TRBV5-1 and TRBJ2-3; 15 positions agree with TRBD2. This CDR3 contains 16 residues. The V gene's germline CDR1 is SGHRS and CDR2 YFSETQ. V was clipped by 4 bases and J by 7 bases; unmatched bases: 7. The CDR3 DNA is TGCGCCAGCAGCCCCATGGGGACTAGCGGGGGGCATACGCAGTATTTT. Residues: CASSPMGTSGGHTQYF. The variable domain in full, completed from reference TRBV5-1 and TRBJ2-3, reads KAGVTQTPRYLIKTRGQQVTLSCSPISGHRSVSWYQQTPGQGLQFLFEYFSETQRNKGNFPGRFSGRQFSNSRSEMNVSTLELGDSALYLCASSPMGTSGGHTQYFGPGTRLTVL.

This clone showed up just once. The chain employs TRBV30 and TRBJ1-2; D not certain. Trimming took 2 bases from V and 5 from J, leaving 12 bases between them. Germline CDR1 is GTSNPN and CDR2 is SVGIG (reference sequence). The CDR3 sequence is 13 residues long. The CDR3 loop reads CAWSLNREYGYTF. The CDR3 DNA is TGTGCCTGGAGTCTAAACCGGGAATATGGCTACACCTTC.

This clone was recorded a few times. V and J are TRBV7-2 and TRBJ2-3, with D tentatively TRBD1 (6 bases). Germline V lookup: CDR1 SGHTA, CDR2 FQGNSA. V lost 4 bases and J lost 2, with 10 bases in between. CDR3 length: 14 residues. The CDR3 loop reads CASSSRQDTDTQYF. In nucleotides, the CDR3 is TGTGCCAGCAGCTCCCGACAGGACACAGATACGCAGTATTTT.

V usage is TRBV2 and J usage is TRBJ2-1; 8 nucleotides agree with TRBD2. Germline-derived CDR1 and CDR2 are SNHLY and FYNNEI. V lost 8 bases and J lost 7; bases outside the gene matches: 13. The CDR3 has 15 amino acids. The chain's CDR3 is CASLNSGGARNEQFF. CDR3 in DNA: TGTGCCAGCTTGAACTCGGGGGGGGCGAGGAATGAGCAGTTCTTC.

This clone was detected once. The gene calls are TRBV2 and TRBJ2-2; weak D call: TRBD2 (6 bases). Per germline, CDR1 SNHLY and CDR2 FYNNEI. V shed 4 bases and J shed 0 bases, with 15 bases lying between them. CDR3 length: 17 amino acids. The CDR3 loop reads CASSVSSTGANTGELFF. The CDR3 region has the DNA TGTGCCAGCAGTGTTTCTTCGACGGGGGCGAACACCGGGGAGCTGTTTTTT.

The V and J genes are TRBV27 and TRBJ2-7, with D uncertain. V was trimmed by 8 bases and J by 0 bases, leaving 11 bases between them. CDR1 is MNHEY, CDR2 SMNVEV, per germline (reference sequence). This CDR3 is 13 amino acids long. CDR3 DNA sequence: TGTGCCAGCGGTAGTAGTGACTCCTACGAGCAGTACTTC. Translation: CASGSSDSYEQYF.

DNA of the CDR3: TGTGCCAGCAGCCGAGAACTAGGGAGCACAGATACGCAGTATTTT. Residues: CASSRELGSTDTQYF. The chain joins TRBV4-2 to TRBJ2-3; D possibly corresponds to TRBD2 (5 bases). The CDR3 loop spans 15 amino acids. CDR1 and CDR2 from the germline V gene are LGHNA and YNFKEQ. V dropped 4 bases and J dropped 0 bases, with 11 bases sitting between them.